This entry is about one TCR beta chain. Its antigen is as yet unknown. CDR3 length equals 15 residues. The V end was cut by 5 bases, the J end by 4 bases, with 17 bases between. Germline V gives CDR1 SGHTA, CDR2 FQGTGA. This specimen comes from a study of CD8 T cells in ankylosing spondylitis. General observations from the study: Earlier work had already found some motif variants in reactive arthritis synovial fluid and blood. Disease-linked clones bore a CD8+ phenotype, appearing relatively rarely in peripheral blood. A TCR beta motif of fewer than ten highly homologous variants seemed to mark ankylosing spondylitis blood. The authors reported significant enrichment of disease-linked clones in matched ankylosing spondylitis synovial fluid.

A single record per CDR3 protein comes from TCRdb applying MiXCR to the 5' RACE reads. The sample shows 750,000 to 850,000 distinct CDR3 sequences, approximately 12% of them seen only once. This receptor was taken from a male donor with ankylosing spondylitis. V is TRBV7-3 and J is TRBJ2-5; D is unresolved. The sample was blood, either unsorted or a sorted T cell fraction (not recorded which). The CDR3 sequence is CASSPSPGAAETQYF. CDR3 coding DNA: TGTGCCAGCAGCCCCTCCCCAGGAGCCGCAGAGACCCAGTACTTC.